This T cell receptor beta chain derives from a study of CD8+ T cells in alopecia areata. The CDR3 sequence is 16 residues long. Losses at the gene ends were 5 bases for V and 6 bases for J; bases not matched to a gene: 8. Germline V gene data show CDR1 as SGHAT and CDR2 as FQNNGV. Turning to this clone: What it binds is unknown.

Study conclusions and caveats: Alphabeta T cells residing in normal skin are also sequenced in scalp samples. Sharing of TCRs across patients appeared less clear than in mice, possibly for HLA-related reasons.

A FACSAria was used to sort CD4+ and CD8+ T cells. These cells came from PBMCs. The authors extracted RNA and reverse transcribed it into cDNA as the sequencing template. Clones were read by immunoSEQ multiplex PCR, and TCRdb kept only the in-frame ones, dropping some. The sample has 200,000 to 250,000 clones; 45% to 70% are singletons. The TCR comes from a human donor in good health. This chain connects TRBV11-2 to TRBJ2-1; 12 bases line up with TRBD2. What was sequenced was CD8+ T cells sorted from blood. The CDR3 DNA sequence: TGTGCCAGCAGCCGCGGACTAGCGGGGCCCTCCAATGAGCAGTTCTTC. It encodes CASSRGLAGPSNEQFF.